These 22 T cell receptor beta chains came from one sample sequenced in a study of blood T cell repertoires in COVID-19. Clones were read by immunoSEQ multiplex PCR, and TCRdb kept only the in-frame ones, dropping some. The table lists approximately 70,000 clones, 70% to 85% of them singletons. Sequencing used peripheral blood. Source of these receptors: a woman in her seventies with acute or convalescent COVID-19.

This clone was seen a few times. The chain's CDR3 is CASSFQQGYNEQFF. The CDR3 region has the DNA TGTGCCAGTAGCTTCCAACAGGGTTACAATGAGCAGTTCTTC. The rearrangement links TRBV19 to TRBJ2-1, with a possible D match to TRBD1 (6 bases). CDR3 size: 14 residues. The V end was cut by 6 bases, the J end by 4 bases, with 13 bases between. Germline lookup yields CDR1 LNHDA and CDR2 SQIVND (reference sequence). The full variable domain, in which reference TRBV19 and TRBJ2-1 provide the parts outside the CDR3, is DGGITQSPKYLFRKEGQNVTLSCEQNLNHDAMYWYRQDPGQGLRLIYYSQIVNDFQKGDIAEGYSVSREKKESFPLTVTSAQKNPTAFYLCASSFQQGYNEQFFGPGTRLTVL.

The chain combines TRBV12-3 or TRBV12-4 with TRBJ2-1; D unclear. V lost 2 bases to trimming and J lost 13 bases, with 9 bases between them. The CDR3 consists of 11 residues. CDR3 coding DNA: TGTGCCAGCAGTTTATGGCCCGCCCAGTTCTTC. This codes for CASSLWPAQFF.

DNA of the CDR3: TGTGCCAGCAGTTTCCCGGGACAGGGGGCCCGAAATACGCAGTATTTT. Protein product: CASSFPGQGARNTQYF. This chain uses TRBV28 with TRBJ2-3, with 12 bases lining up with TRBD1. V shed 3 bases and J 7 bases; nucleotides not matched to a gene: 8. Germline-derived CDR1 and CDR2 are MDHEN and SYDVKM. The CDR3 is made up of 16 amino acids.

The chain joins TRBV5-1 to TRBJ1-4, with 8 positions matching TRBD1. The CDR3 length is 19 residues. The junction had 15 bases not matched to a gene; V was cut back by 3 bases and J by 2 bases. Per germline, CDR1 SGHRS and CDR2 YFSETQ. The CDR3 bases are TGCGCCAGCAGCTCCTGGGGGGGACAGGCTAGAACGACTAATGAAAAACTGTTTTTT. Translated, it gives CASSSWGGQARTTNEKLFF.

The V gene is TRBV6-6, the J gene TRBJ1-5, with 7 nucleotides matching TRBD1. V lost 6 bases and J lost 0; bases outside the gene matches: 8. CDR1 and CDR2 (germline): MNHNY, SVGAGI (reference sequence). The CDR3 covers 16 residues. CDR3 sequence: CASSFTGAGSNQPQHF. In nucleotides, the CDR3 is TGTGCCAGCAGCTTTACAGGGGCCGGTAGCAATCAGCCCCAGCATTTT.

This clone has a single count. The chain carries TRBV19 and TRBJ1-2; no reliable D call. There are 14 residues in the CDR3. Trimming took off 3 bases at V and 3 bases at J, with 11 bases between the two ends. Germline V CDR1 and CDR2: LNHDA, SQIVND (reference sequence). CDR3 DNA sequence: TGTGCCAGTAGTATGCGTTTAGAAGACTATGGCTACACCTTC. It yields the protein CASSMRLEDYGYTF.

This clone was counted a single time. The chain carries TRBV30 and TRBJ2-2; TRBD1 might be the D (6 bases). This CDR3 contains 15 residues. From germline, CDR1 is GTSNPN and CDR2 SVGIG (reference sequence). V lost 0 bases to trimming and J lost 5 bases, with 13 bases between them. The CDR3 loop reads CAWSVGRGGTGELFF. The CDR3 bases are TGTGCCTGGAGTGTAGGCAGGGGCGGTACCGGGGAGCTGTTTTTT.

This chain joins TRBV4-1 and TRBJ2-7, with D possibly being TRBD1 (6 bases). Per the germline V gene, CDR1 is MGHRA and CDR2 is YSYEKL. Trimming left V 0 bases short and J 0 bases short, with 9 bases between. The CDR3 extends over 15 amino acids. The chain's CDR3 is CASSQEGASSYEQYF. The CDR3 DNA reads as TGCGCCAGCAGCCAAGAGGGGGCTAGCTCCTACGAGCAGTACTTC.

This chain uses TRBV6-5 with TRBJ2-2, with TRBD1 as a possible D gene (6 bases). Germline CDR1 and CDR2: MNHEY and SVGAGI. V was trimmed by 8 bases and J by 5 bases, leaving 9 bases between them. This CDR3 spans 12 amino acids. CDR3 in DNA: TGTGCCAGCCAGGGGTGGACCGGGGAGCTGTTTTTT. Its protein product is CASQGWTGELFF.

The rearrangement joins TRBV4-3 to TRBJ2-1; TRBD2 aligns across 8 bases. Trimming removed 4 bases from V and 2 bases from J; junction bases left unmatched: 4. The CDR3 is made up of 15 amino acids. The germline CDR1 and CDR2 sequences are LGHNA and YSLEER. CDR3 nucleotide sequence: TGCGCCAGCAGCCGTCTAGCGGGTGCCTACAATGAGCAGTTCTTC. As protein: CASSRLAGAYNEQFF.

This clone was counted between two and nine times. This chain uses TRBV18 with TRBJ2-1; 8 nucleotides match TRBD1. CDR3 size: 15 residues. Per the germline V gene, CDR1 is KGHSH and CDR2 is LQKENI. V shed 4 bases and J 5 bases; nucleotides not matched to a gene: 7. The CDR3 DNA reads as TGTGCCAGCTCACTACTAGGACAGGGTCACAATGAGCAGTTCTTC. Translating it yields CASSLLGQGHNEQFF. Complete variable domain (other parts from reference TRBV18 and TRBJ2-1): NAGVMQNPRHLVRRRGQEARLRCSPMKGHSHVYWYRQLPEEGLKFMVYLQKENIIDESGMPKERFSAEFPKEGPSILRIQQVVRGDSAAYFCASSLLGQGHNEQFFGPGTRLTVL.

J is TRBJ2-3 and V is TRBV11-3; 8 bases match TRBD2. Germline lookup yields CDR1 SGHNT and CDR2 YENEEA. The CDR3 runs to 16 residues. The junction had 8 bases not matched to a gene; V was cut back by 4 bases and J by 2 bases. The CDR3 protein is CASSSGGGPPTDTQYF. The CDR3 DNA sequence: TGTGCCAGCAGCTCCGGGGGGGGCCCACCCACAGATACGCAGTATTTT.

The chain links TRBV2 to TRBJ1-5; 7 nucleotides align to TRBD1. This CDR3 comprises 15 residues. The ends lost 4 bases at V and 0 bases at J; junction bases unmatched: 3. Germline values: CDR1 SNHLY, CDR2 FYNNEI. Written as DNA, the CDR3 is TGTGCCAGCAGTGTAGGGACAGCTAGCAATCAGCCCCAGCATTTT. This gives the protein CASSVGTASNQPQHF.

The J gene is TRBJ2-2, the V gene TRBV30; 8 positions match TRBD2. This CDR3 comprises 14 residues. Germline trimming cut 8 bases from V and 3 bases from J; bases unmatched to any gene: 8. Germline V lookup: CDR1 GTSNPN, CDR2 SVGIG (reference sequence). CDR3 sequence: CAGRAGEDTGELFF. CDR3 bases: TGTGCCGGAAGAGCGGGAGAGGACACCGGGGAGCTGTTTTTT.

This chain joins TRBV25-1 and TRBJ2-7, with 12 bases fitting TRBD2. Germline V gives CDR1 MGHDK, CDR2 SYGVNS. Germline trimming cut 6 bases from V and 6 bases from J; bases unmatched to any gene: 3. CDR3 length: 13 residues. The CDR3 sequence: CASRTSGSSEQYF. The CDR3 bases are TGTGCCAGCAGGACTAGCGGGAGTAGCGAGCAGTACTTC.

The chain employs TRBV7-8 and TRBJ1-2; D perhaps matches TRBD1 (6 bases). CDR3 length: 17 residues. V lost 5 bases to trimming and J lost 1 base, with 20 bases between them. Per germline, CDR1 SGHVS and CDR2 FQNEAQ. CDR3 region: CASSPGYRDGSNYGYTF. The CDR3 DNA is TGTGCCAGCAGCCCCGGGTACAGGGATGGGAGTAACTATGGCTACACCTTC.

The V and J genes are TRBV5-1 and TRBJ2-1, with D perhaps TRBD1 (5 bases). Between the trimmed V and J ends, which lost 4 bases and 1 base, there was a span of 18 bases. Germline loops: CDR1 SGHRS, CDR2 YFSETQ. This CDR3 region has 17 residues. The CDR3 spells CASSPSSGRASYNEQFF. For the CDR3, the DNA is TGCGCCAGCAGCCCGAGTTCCGGCAGGGCTTCCTACAATGAGCAGTTCTTC.

The chain has TRBV19 and TRBJ2-1; TRBD2 is a possible D gene (7 bases). The CDR3 extends over 14 amino acids. In germline, CDR1 is LNHDA, CDR2 SQIVND (reference sequence). Trimming took 3 bases from V and 5 from J, leaving 11 bases between them. The CDR3 DNA sequence: TGTGCCAGTAGTATTGGGGGGGGCCACAATGAGCAGTTCTTC. Amino acids: CASSIGGGHNEQFF.

This clone was seen only once. The CDR3 DNA sequence: TGTGCCAGCAGTCTGGAAGATAAGGAGAGGCAGTTCTTC. The encoded protein is CASSLEDKERQFF. This chain joins TRBV12-3 or TRBV12-4 and TRBJ2-1, with D unresolved. V lost 5 bases and J lost 12, with 17 bases in between. The CDR3 has 13 amino acids.

The chain uses TRBV10-1 and TRBJ2-7; D is unclear. This CDR3 region has 11 residues. Germline V gives CDR1 WNHNN, CDR2 SYGVQD (reference sequence). The V gene lost 9 bases and the J gene lost 3 bases, with 9 bases spanning the gap. The CDR3 here is CASPRIYEQYF. Here the CDR3 DNA reads TGCGCCAGTCCCAGGATCTACGAGCAGTACTTC.

This chain's CDR3 is CASSILATSSYNEQFF. In nucleotides, the CDR3 is TGTGCCAGCAGCATCCTAGCGACAAGCTCCTACAATGAGCAGTTCTTC. V gene TRBV5-5 combines with J gene TRBJ2-1; TRBD2 might be the D (6 bases). Germline lookup yields CDR1 SGHKS and CDR2 YYEKEE (reference sequence). This CDR3 contains 16 residues. V dropped 4 bases and J dropped 0 bases, with 14 bases sitting between them. The whole variable domain, filled in from reference TRBV5-5 and TRBJ2-1, reads DAGVTQSPTHLIKTRGQQVTLRCSPISGHKSVSWYQQVLGQGPQFIFQYYEKEERGRGNFPDRFSARQFPNYSSELNVNALLLGDSALYLCASSILATSSYNEQFFGPGTRLTVL.

This clone was detected a few times. The rearrangement joins TRBV5-3 to TRBJ1-2, with D tentatively TRBD1 (5 bases). TRBV5-3 is filed as an ORF, its function uncertain. The CDR3 is 15 amino acids. The V and J ends lost 3 bases and 4 bases respectively, with 16 bases between them. CDR3 DNA: TGTGCCAGAAGCTCGCCTTCGCGGGGCCCCTATGGCTACACCTTC. Its protein product is CARSSPSRGPYGYTF.